One sample yielded the 20 T cell receptor beta chains listed below, sequenced in a study of identical twins' blood T cells. TCRdb ran MiXCR on the 5' RACE reads and lists one entry per CDR3 protein. The sample lists around 380,000 distinct CDR3 sequences, under 30% occurring once. Material: PBMCs. These receptor sequences come from a woman aged 18 to 55 in good health.

V usage is TRBV7-6 and J usage is TRBJ1-1; TRBD1 might be the D (5 bases). From germline, CDR1 is SGHVS and CDR2 FNYEAQ. V was trimmed by 3 bases and J by 3 bases, leaving 11 bases between them. CDR3 size: 14 residues. The CDR3 loop reads CASSFTDRDTEAFF. The DNA of the CDR3 is TGTGCCAGCAGCTTTACCGACAGAGACACTGAAGCTTTCTTT.

This clonotype was recorded a few times. The V gene is TRBV3-1, the J gene TRBJ2-3, with D hard to call. The CDR3 is 18 amino acids. The V end was cut by 0 bases, the J end by 0 bases, with 16 bases between. Germline V gene lookup returns CDR1 LGHDT and CDR2 YNNKEL (reference sequence). In DNA form, the CDR3 reads TGTGCCAGCAGCCAAGACTTAGGCAGCTTGTCTAGCACAGATACGCAGTATTTT. Translating gives CASSQDLGSLSSTDTQYF.

The chain employs TRBV11-2 and TRBJ2-3; D is perhaps TRBD2 (5 bases). Trimming removed 5 bases at V and 3 bases at J, with 15 bases between. The CDR3 length is 15 residues. From germline, CDR1 is SGHAT and CDR2 FQNNGV. The CDR3 DNA sequence: TGTGCCAGCAGCCTCTTTCGGAGAGGGACAGATACGCAGTATTTT. This translates into CASSLFRRGTDTQYF. The complete variable domain, with remaining parts taken from reference TRBV11-2 and TRBJ2-3, reads EAGVAQSPRYKIIEKRQSVAFWCNPISGHATLYWYQQILGQGPKLLIQFQNNGVVDDSQLPKDRFSAERLKGVDSTLKIQPAKLEDSAVYLCASSLFRRGTDTQYFGPGTRLTVL.

The chain joins TRBV20-1 to TRBJ1-1; D not resolved. V was cut by 3 bases and J by 1 base, with 12 bases left in between. The V gene's germline CDR1 is DFQATT and CDR2 SNEGSKA (reference sequence). The CDR3 consists of 14 residues. CDR3: CSARTISGNTEAFF. DNA for the CDR3: TGCAGTGCTAGGACTATCTCGGGGAACACTGAAGCTTTCTTT.

Ten or more counts support this clonotype. The chain carries TRBV21-1 and TRBJ1-2; whether TRBD1, the table's D call, matches the DNA was not checked. TRBV21-1 is labeled a pseudogene. This CDR3 contains 17 residues. CDR3 loop: CASSKAAGGPPNYGYTF. CDR3 nucleotides: TGTGCCAGCAGCAAAGCGGCAGGGGGTCCCCCTAACTATGGCTACACCTTC.

In this sample, this clonotype turned up many times. The chain uses TRBV2 and TRBJ1-5; D uncertain. Trimming cost V 4 bases and J 11 bases, with 12 bases left between them. Germline CDR1 SNHLY, CDR2 FYNNEI. This CDR3 spans 12 amino acids. The CDR3 loop reads CASSVAGWAQHF. As DNA, the CDR3 is TGTGCCAGCAGTGTTGCTGGATGGGCCCAGCATTTT. The full variable domain, completed using reference TRBV2 and TRBJ1-5, is EPEVTQTPSHQVTQMGQEVILRCVPISNHLYFYWYRQILGQKVEFLVSFYNNEISEKSEIFDDQFSVERPDGSNFTLKIRSTKLEDSAMYFCASSVAGWAQHFGDGTRLSIL.

This chain links TRBV20-1 with TRBJ1-2; 7 positions agree with TRBD1. Germline V gene lookup returns CDR1 DFQATT and CDR2 SNEGSKA (reference sequence). Trimming removed 5 bases from V and 4 bases from J; junction bases left unmatched: 10. CDR3 size: 14 residues. The CDR3 sequence: CSADDRVSVYGYTF. CDR3 nucleotides: TGCAGTGCTGATGACAGGGTCTCTGTCTATGGCTACACCTTC.

Only a few counts were recorded for this clonotype. The rearrangement links TRBV6-6 to TRBJ1-1, with TRBD1 identical over 7 bases. Looked up from germline, CDR1 is MNHNY and CDR2 is SVGAGI (reference sequence). This CDR3 is 17 amino acids long. Unmatched junction bases numbered 11, after V lost 2 bases and J lost 2 bases. Written as DNA, the CDR3 is TGTGCCAGCAGTTACAGCGCAGGGGGTAGTATAAACACTGAAGCTTTCTTT. This translates into CASSYSAGGSINTEAFF.

This clonotype was found a few times. This chain connects TRBV29-1 to TRBJ1-1, with D unresolved. The CDR3 consists of 12 residues. Trimming removed 6 bases from V and 7 bases from J, with 15 bases in between. CDR1 and CDR2 from the germline V gene are SQVTM and ANQGSEA. The DNA of the CDR3 is TGCAGCGTCGCCCGAGACCTTGATGAAGCTTTCTTT. As protein: CSVARDLDEAFF. Together with reference TRBV29-1 and TRBJ1-1, the CDR3 gives the full variable domain: SAVISQKPSRDICQRGTSLTIQCQVDSQVTMMFWYRQQPGQSLTLIATANQGSEATYESGFVIDKFPISRPNLTFSTLTVSNMSPEDSSIYLCSVARDLDEAFFGQGTRLTVV.

The chain recombines TRBV6-6 with TRBJ1-1; a possible D gene is TRBD1 (5 bases). V shed 6 bases and J shed 2 bases, with 13 bases lying between them. CDR3 length: 14 residues. The germline gives CDR1 MNHNY, CDR2 SVGAGI (reference sequence). Here the CDR3 DNA reads TGTGCCAGCAGCTGGGGGACCCTCAACACTGAAGCTTTCTTT. Translated, it gives CASSWGTLNTEAFF.

The genes are TRBV5-1 and TRBJ2-7, with TRBD1 matching over 8 bases. This CDR3 region has 14 residues. The germline CDR1 and CDR2 sequences are SGHRS and YFSETQ. The ends lost 4 bases at V and 2 bases at J; junction bases unmatched: 5. CDR3 sequence reads: CASSPETGAYEQYF. CDR3 coding DNA: TGCGCCAGCAGCCCTGAGACAGGGGCCTACGAGCAGTACTTC.

The CDR3 nucleotides are TGCAGCGGACGCCCCGGGGTTCACAATGAGCAGTTCTTC. It is translated as CSGRPGVHNEQFF. This chain links TRBV29-1 with TRBJ2-1; possible D gene TRBD2, 5 bases. This CDR3 has 13 amino acids. Per the germline V gene, CDR1 is SQVTM and CDR2 is ANQGSEA. Trimming stripped 7 bases from V and 5 bases from J, with 15 bases between.

This clonotype was detected only a few times. The V and J genes are TRBV2 and TRBJ1-4, with D hard to call. The ends were cut back, 10 bases at V and 7 bases at J, with 13 bases in the middle. The CDR3 has 12 residues. Looked up from germline, CDR1 is SNHLY and CDR2 is FYNNEI. The CDR3 sequence is CATLLWREKLFF. CDR3 in DNA: TGTGCCACATTGCTCTGGCGTGAAAAACTGTTTTTT.

This clonotype has ten or more counts. The V call is TRBV28, the J call TRBJ2-7; D remains unclear. The V and J ends lost 5 bases and 6 bases respectively, with 5 bases between them. The germline V gene encodes CDR1 MDHEN and CDR2 SYDVKM. The CDR3 is made up of 10 amino acids. In DNA form, the CDR3 reads TGTGCCAGCAGTCGCCGCGAGCAGTACTTC. It translates to CASSRREQYF.

This clonotype was counted at least ten times. The chain links TRBV5-6 to TRBJ1-5, with D possibly being TRBD1 (6 bases). The CDR3 loop spans 15 amino acids. V gave up 2 bases and J gave up 6 bases, with 15 bases separating them. Germline V CDR1 and CDR2: SGHDT, YYEEEE. CDR3 sequence (DNA): TGTGCCAGCAGCTTCGGGGGGCAGGGAAGTCAGCCCCAGCATTTT. The encoded protein is CASSFGGQGSQPQHF.

The chain couples TRBV20-1 to TRBJ1-5; 8 bases match TRBD1. CDR1 DFQATT and CDR2 SNEGSKA come from the germline V gene (reference sequence). J gave up 6 bases and V 2 bases, and 3 bases lay outside the gene matches. There are 13 residues in the CDR3. The CDR3 loop reads CSARTGTGQPQHF. Here the CDR3 DNA reads TGCAGTGCTAGAACCGGGACAGGTCAGCCCCAGCATTTT.

This clonotype was counted only a few times. CDR3 loop: CASSMDRGNTGELFF. CDR3 in DNA: TGCGCCAGCAGCATGGACAGGGGTAACACCGGGGAGCTGTTTTTT. V usage is TRBV5-1 and J usage is TRBJ2-2; TRBD1 aligns across 9 bases. With V trimmed by 4 bases and J by 2 bases, 3 bases remained unmatched. The CDR3 consists of 15 residues. The V gene's germline CDR1 is SGHRS and CDR2 YFSETQ. Using reference TRBV5-1 and TRBJ2-2 for the parts outside the CDR3, the full variable domain is KAGVTQTPRYLIKTRGQQVTLSCSPISGHRSVSWYQQTPGQGLQFLFEYFSETQRNKGNFPGRFSGRQFSNSRSEMNVSTLELGDSALYLCASSMDRGNTGELFFGEGSRLTVL.

This clonotype was seen repeatedly, ten times or more. The genes are TRBV5-1 and TRBJ1-3, with no clear D. The germline V gene encodes CDR1 SGHRS and CDR2 YFSETQ. With 0 bases removed from V and 0 bases from J, the gap between germline ends came to 1 base. The CDR3 has 13 amino acids. The CDR3 sequence: CASSLDSGNTIYF. CDR3 sequence (DNA): TGCGCCAGCAGCTTGGACTCTGGAAACACCATATATTTT.

This chain links TRBV12-3 or TRBV12-4 with TRBJ2-3; the D gene could be TRBD1 or TRBD2 (6 bases each). CDR3 length: 12 amino acids. Trimming removed 5 bases at V and 12 bases at J, with 15 bases between. The CDR3 is CASSTPGAYQYF. The CDR3 DNA reads TGTGCCAGCAGTACGCCGGGGGCCTACCAGTATTTT.

This clonotype has a handful of counts. The chain combines TRBV2 with TRBJ1-1; tentatively, D is TRBD1 (5 bases). The germline V gene encodes CDR1 SNHLY and CDR2 FYNNEI. The CDR3 totals 13 residues. V was clipped by 1 base and J by 5 bases, with 8 bases between them. This chain's CDR3 is CASSEETATEAFF. The DNA of the CDR3 is TGTGCCAGCAGTGAAGAGACAGCTACTGAAGCTTTCTTT.